This TCR beta chain was captured in a study of neoadjuvant anti-PD-1 for oral cavity cancer. Study as a whole: Patients mostly received three to four biweekly nivolumab doses at 3 mg/kg before surgery. Patients without progression got a fourth dose around day 43. Points from the study as a whole: Post-nivolumab, blood T cell clonality was significantly elevated in non-responders.

Data came from immunoSEQ multiplex PCR; TCRdb stores just in-frame clones and leaves some out. The sample lists 14,000 or so clones, 70% to 75% occurring once. The sample's time point: after neoadjuvant nivolumab, at surgical resection. Germline lookup yields CDR1 LNHDA and CDR2 SQIVND (reference sequence). With 7 bases removed from V and 1 base from J, the gap between germline ends came to 13 bases. The CDR3 is made up of 14 amino acids. Of note for this clone: Antigen unknown.

The rearrangement links TRBV19 to TRBJ1-1, with no clear D. The material was PBMCs, obtained after nivolumab (anti-PD-1) treatment. The origin of this receptor is a person between 35 and 79 years old with oral cavity squamous cell carcinoma. The CDR3 DNA sequence: TGTGCCAGTAATTCAGTACCAGAGAACACTGAAGCTTTCTTT. It translates to CASNSVPENTEAFF.